A single sample gave rise to the 21 T cell receptor beta chains below, sequenced in a study of CD8+ T cells in alopecia areata. Following extraction, RNA underwent reverse transcription to cDNA, which served as the sequencing template. Repertoires were generated with immunoSEQ multiplex PCR, while TCRdb's copy carries only in-frame clones and drops some. The sample has approximately 57,000 clones, 90% to 97% seen once. The input for sequencing was CD8+ T cells sorted from blood, taken at week 0. The receptors come from a human donor with alopecia areata.

This rearrangement joins TRBV11-2 to TRBJ2-7; TRBD2 is a possible D gene (6 bases). Germline V gene lookup returns CDR1 SGHAT and CDR2 FQNNGV. The CDR3 runs to 12 residues. V lost 3 bases and J lost 5, with 8 bases in between. The CDR3 here is CASSLRGDEQYF. The CDR3 nucleotides are TGTGCCAGCAGCTTGCGGGGTGACGAGCAGTACTTC.

The chain has TRBV6-5 and TRBJ1-2, with 7 bases identical to TRBD1. Looked up from germline, CDR1 is MNHEY and CDR2 is SVGAGI. V was pared by 5 bases and J by 3 bases, with 6 bases of the junction left unmatched. The CDR3 extends over 14 amino acids. The CDR3 DNA reads as TGTGCCAGCAGTAAGGGACAGTCCGACTATGGCTACACCTTC. Its translation is CASSKGQSDYGYTF.

The chain uses TRBV7-9 and TRBJ2-5, with D perhaps TRBD2 (5 bases). The CDR3 contains 16 residues. The V gene lost 8 bases and the J gene lost 1 base, with 20 bases spanning the gap. Germline V gene sequence: CDR1 SEHNR, CDR2 FQNEAQ (reference sequence). The CDR3 bases are TGTGCCAGCGGACCCCCGTCTCCGGACTCCCAAGAGACCCAGTACTTC. Its protein is CASGPPSPDSQETQYF. Supplemented by reference TRBV7-9 and TRBJ2-5, the full variable domain reads DTGVSQNPRHKITKRGQNVTFRCDPISEHNRLYWYRQTLGQGPEFLTYFQNEAQLEKSRLLSDRFSAERPKGSFSTLEIQRTEQGDSAMYLCASGPPSPDSQETQYFGPGTRLLVL.

The chain couples TRBV4-2 to TRBJ1-2; no clear D. Looked up from germline, CDR1 is LGHNA and CDR2 is YNFKEQ. V was clipped by 0 bases and J by 4 bases, with 6 bases between them. The CDR3 covers 13 residues. For the CDR3, the DNA is TGTGCCAGCAGCCAAGAGGGTCCCTATGGCTACACCTTC. It is translated as CASSQEGPYGYTF.

V and J are TRBV30 and TRBJ1-1; D is ambiguous. CDR3 length equals 11 residues. Germline V lookup: CDR1 GTSNPN, CDR2 SVGIG (reference sequence). V lost 2 bases and J 8 bases, leaving 9 bases between the germline ends. CDR3 sequence (DNA): TGTGCCTGGAGTCCGGGTCTAGAAGCTTTCTTT. Translation: CAWSPGLEAFF. The full variable domain, completed using reference TRBV30 and TRBJ1-1, is SQTIHQWPATLVQPVGSPLSLECTVEGTSNPNLYWYRQAAGRGLQLLFYSVGIGQISSEVPQNLSASRPQDRQFILSSKKLLLSDSGFYLCAWSPGLEAFFGQGTRLTVV.

This chain joins TRBV11-2 and TRBJ2-1, with D uncertain. V lost 5 bases and J 8 bases, leaving 10 bases between the germline ends. This CDR3 spans 12 amino acids. From germline, CDR1 is SGHAT and CDR2 FQNNGV. As DNA, the CDR3 is TGTGCCAGCAGCGTGTTACTTTATGAGCAGTTCTTC. It encodes CASSVLLYEQFF.

In this sample, this clone is medium-sized. This rearrangement joins TRBV9 to TRBJ2-3; the D gene is possibly TRBD1 (5 bases). This CDR3 contains 14 residues. V gave up 3 bases and J gave up 2 bases, with 10 bases separating them. CDR1 is SGDLS, CDR2 YYNGEE, per germline. The CDR3 region is CASSARTSTDTQYF. CDR3 in DNA: TGTGCCAGCAGCGCGCGGACATCCACAGATACGCAGTATTTT.

The gene calls are TRBV11-1 and TRBJ2-5; 10 bases are a match to TRBD1. The DNA end is more similar to TRBJ2-7, so the J call may be wrong. The CDR3 length is 13 residues. The germline CDR1 and CDR2 sequences are SGHAT and FQDESV (reference sequence). This CDR3 reads CASSSDRGVEQYF. The CDR3 bases are TGTGCCAGCAGCTCGGACAGGGGGGTCGAGCAGTACTTC.

This clone was counted a single time. The J gene is TRBJ1-5, the V gene TRBV7-9; 7 nucleotides line up with TRBD1. The CDR3 consists of 14 residues. V shed 5 bases, J shed 7 bases, and the junction held 8 bases outside the gene matches. Germline V gene sequence: CDR1 SEHNR, CDR2 FQNEAQ (reference sequence). As DNA, the CDR3 is TGTGCCAGCAGCCCATCGGAGGACAGGCAGCCCCAGCATTTT. Translating gives CASSPSEDRQPQHF.

This sequence joins TRBV12-5 and TRBJ2-1; 12 positions agree with TRBD2. CDR1 is LGHNT and CDR2 is FRNRAP in the germline V gene. The length of the CDR3 is 16 residues. V trimming: 1 base; J trimming: 5 bases; junction bases outside the gene matches: 3. CDR3 in amino acids: CASGLGLAGAHNEQFF. CDR3 DNA sequence: TGTGCTAGTGGTTTGGGACTAGCGGGGGCCCACAATGAGCAGTTCTTC.

The chain links TRBV2 to TRBJ1-6; D not certain. The CDR3 is made up of 13 amino acids. Germline lookup yields CDR1 SNHLY and CDR2 FYNNEI. V was pared by 7 bases and J by 7 bases, with 11 bases between. CDR3 sequence reads: CASTEGGNSPLHF. CDR3 DNA: TGTGCCAGCACGGAGGGAGGCAATTCACCCCTCCACTTT.

This chain connects TRBV6-5 to TRBJ1-5; no clear D. The CDR3 length is 13 residues. Germline V lookup: CDR1 MNHEY, CDR2 SVGAGI. Trimming took off 0 bases at V and 7 bases at J, with 7 bases between the two ends. Here the CDR3 DNA reads TGTGCCAGCAGTTACTCGCTGAACCAGCCCCAGCATTTT. This sequence encodes CASSYSLNQPQHF.

The V gene is TRBV21-1, the J gene TRBJ2-5; TRBD1 is taken as the D call from the table, unchecked against the DNA. TRBV21-1 is an annotated pseudogene. CDR3 length: 15 residues. As DNA, the CDR3 is TGTGCCAGCAGCACGGACAGGGGCGTACAAGAGACCCAGTACTTC. Protein: CASSTDRGVQETQYF.

This chain links TRBV7-9 with TRBJ1-1; 7 nucleotides agree with TRBD1. V lost 5 bases and J lost 6; bases outside the gene matches: 12. This CDR3 is built from 15 residues. CDR1 is SEHNR, CDR2 FQNEAQ, per germline (reference sequence). CDR3 loop: CASSLPRGQLSEAFF. The CDR3 coding sequence is TGTGCCAGCAGCCTACCTCGGGGACAGCTATCTGAAGCTTTCTTT.

V is TRBV9 and J is TRBJ2-5; D ambiguous. CDR1 and CDR2 from the germline V gene are SGDLS and YYNGEE. The CDR3 is 15 residues long. Trimming took 0 bases from V and 2 from J, leaving 11 bases between them. The CDR3 DNA reads as TGTGCCAGCAGCGTAGCTGGCGGCCGGCAAGAGACCCAGTACTTC. It yields the protein CASSVAGGRQETQYF.

The CDR3 DNA is TGTGCCATCAGCGGATCGGACAGGGGATACTACGAGCAGTACTTC. This gives the protein CAISGSDRGYYEQYF. This rearrangement joins TRBV10-3 to TRBJ2-7; 9 bases match TRBD1. The CDR3 extends over 15 amino acids. Per the germline V gene, CDR1 is ENHRY and CDR2 is SYGVKD. The V gene end was trimmed by 6 bases and the J gene end by 3 bases; junction bases not matched to a gene: 9.

V is TRBV23-1 and J is TRBJ1-6, with D hard to call. TRBV23-1 is labeled an ORF, and its function is uncertain. The CDR3 totals 16 residues. Trimming removed 3 bases from V and 7 bases from J, with 16 bases in between. This CDR3 is CASSHSCDPANSPLHF. As DNA, the CDR3 is TGCGCCAGCAGTCACTCCTGTGACCCCGCGAATTCACCCCTCCACTTT.

The chain joins TRBV11-2 to TRBJ2-7, with D perhaps assigned TRBD1 or TRBD2 (6 bases each). Trimming removed 3 bases at V and 5 bases at J, with 11 bases between. This CDR3 has 13 residues. CDR1 is SGHAT and CDR2 is FQNNGV in the germline V gene. CDR3 region: CASSLAGGNEQYF. The CDR3, as DNA: TGTGCCAGCAGCTTGGCCGGGGGCAACGAGCAGTACTTC. Full variable domain (missing parts from reference TRBV11-2 and TRBJ2-7): EAGVAQSPRYKIIEKRQSVAFWCNPISGHATLYWYQQILGQGPKLLIQFQNNGVVDDSQLPKDRFSAERLKGVDSTLKIQPAKLEDSAVYLCASSLAGGNEQYFGPGTRLTVT.

The V and J genes are TRBV29-1 and TRBJ2-6, with 9 positions matching TRBD1. V shed 5 bases, J shed 0 bases, and the junction held 8 bases outside the gene matches. The CDR3 sequence is 17 residues long. CDR1 SQVTM and CDR2 ANQGSEA come from the germline V gene. The CDR3 DNA is TGCAGCGTTATCGGACAGGGGATTTCCTCTGGGGCCAACGTCCTGACTTTC. Its protein product is CSVIGQGISSGANVLTF.

This clone has just one count. The chain recombines TRBV4-3 with TRBJ2-3; tentatively, D is TRBD1 or TRBD2 (5 bases each). The germline gives CDR1 LGHNA, CDR2 YSLEER. The V and J ends lost 3 bases and 14 bases respectively, with 18 bases between them. The CDR3 spans 13 residues. The CDR3 DNA sequence: TGCGCCAGCAGCCAGGGTTGGGACCTGGAGCGGTATTTT. It encodes CASSQGWDLERYF.

The V gene is TRBV27, the J gene TRBJ1-5, with 11 nucleotides matching TRBD1. Trimming at V came to 5 bases and at J to 4 bases, leaving 4 bases not matched to a gene. There are 15 residues in the CDR3. Germline CDR1 is MNHEY and CDR2 is SMNVEV (reference sequence). The CDR3 sequence: CASSPGTGGNQPQHF. Written as DNA, the CDR3 is TGTGCCAGCAGTCCGGGGACAGGGGGGAATCAGCCCCAGCATTTT.